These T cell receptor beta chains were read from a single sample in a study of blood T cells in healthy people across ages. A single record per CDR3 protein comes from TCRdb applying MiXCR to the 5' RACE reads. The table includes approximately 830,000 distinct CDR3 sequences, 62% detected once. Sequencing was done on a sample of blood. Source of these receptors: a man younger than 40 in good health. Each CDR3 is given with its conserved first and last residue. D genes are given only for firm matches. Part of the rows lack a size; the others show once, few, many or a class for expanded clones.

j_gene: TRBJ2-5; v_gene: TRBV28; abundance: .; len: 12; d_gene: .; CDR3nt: TGTGCCACCAACGGGGTAAAAGAGACCCAGTACTTC; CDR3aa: CATNGVKETQYF
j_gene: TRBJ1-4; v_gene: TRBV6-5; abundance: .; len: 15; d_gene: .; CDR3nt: TGTGCCAGCAGTTCACCGGGGAGGATGGGTGAAAAACTGTTTTTT; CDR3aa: CASSSPGRMGEKLFF
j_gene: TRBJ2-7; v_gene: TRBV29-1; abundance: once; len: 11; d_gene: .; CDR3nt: TGCAGCGTCGGGCCACCTCACGAGCAGTACTTC; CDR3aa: CSVGPPHEQYF
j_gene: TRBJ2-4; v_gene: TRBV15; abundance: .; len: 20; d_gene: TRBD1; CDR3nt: TGTGCCACCAGCAGAGATTCTGGTCGGTCTAGGGGGCATCTCTCCTACGAGCGGTACTTC; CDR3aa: CATSRDSGRSRGHLSYERYF
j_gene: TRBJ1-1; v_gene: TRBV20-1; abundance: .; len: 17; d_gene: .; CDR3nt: TGCAGTGCTAGAGGAAATAACAGGCAACACTGGGTCACTGAAGCTTTCTTT; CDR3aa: CSARGNNRQHWVTEAFF
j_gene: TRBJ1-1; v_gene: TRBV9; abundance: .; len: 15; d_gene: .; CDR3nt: TGTGCCAGCAGCGTAGGTGGCGGGGGGCGAACTGAAGCTTTCTTT; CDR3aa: CASSVGGGGRTEAFF
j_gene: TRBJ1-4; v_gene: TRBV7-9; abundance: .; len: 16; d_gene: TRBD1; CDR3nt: TGTGCCAGCAGCTTCTTGCCGGGACAGGTTAATGAAAAACTGTTTTTT; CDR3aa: CASSFLPGQVNEKLFF
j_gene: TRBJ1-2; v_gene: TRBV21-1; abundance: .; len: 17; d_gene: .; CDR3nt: TGTGCCAGCAGCAAAGACAGCAGGGCAACGATATCCTGCGGCTACACCTTC; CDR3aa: CASSKDSRATISCGYTF
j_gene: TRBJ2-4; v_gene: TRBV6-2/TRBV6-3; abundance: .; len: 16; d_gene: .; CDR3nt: TGTGCCAGCAGTTACAGTGGGACGGGAGCCAAAAACATTCAGTACTTC; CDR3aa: CASSYSGTGAKNIQYF
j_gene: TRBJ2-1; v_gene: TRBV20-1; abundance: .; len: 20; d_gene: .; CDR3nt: TGCAGTGCTTCCACCCCGCCTGGGTCAGGTCCCCCGAGCTCCTACAATGAGCAGTTCTTC; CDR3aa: CSASTPPGSGPPSSYNEQFF
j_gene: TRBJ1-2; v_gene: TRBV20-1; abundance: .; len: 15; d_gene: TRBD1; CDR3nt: TGCAGTGCTAGAACACGGGACAGCGAGGGCTATGGCTACACCTTC; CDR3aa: CSARTRDSEGYGYTF
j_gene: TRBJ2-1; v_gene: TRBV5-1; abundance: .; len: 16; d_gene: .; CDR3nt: TGCGCCAGCAGCTTGGGTACCGGAGGGTCCTACAATGAGCAGTTCTTC; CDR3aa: CASSLGTGGSYNEQFF
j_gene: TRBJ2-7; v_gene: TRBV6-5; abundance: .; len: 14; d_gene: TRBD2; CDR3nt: TGTGCCAGCAGTTACTCTAGCGGGACTTACGAGCGGTACTTC; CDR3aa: CASSYSSGTYERYF
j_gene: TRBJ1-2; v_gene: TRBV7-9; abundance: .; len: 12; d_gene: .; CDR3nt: TGTGCCAGCAGCTTCTGGGAGTATGGCTACACCTTC; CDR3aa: CASSFWEYGYTF
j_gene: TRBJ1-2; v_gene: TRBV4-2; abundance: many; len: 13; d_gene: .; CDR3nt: TGTGCCAGCAGCGATACAGTGGGGTATGGCTACACCTTC; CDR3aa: CASSDTVGYGYTF
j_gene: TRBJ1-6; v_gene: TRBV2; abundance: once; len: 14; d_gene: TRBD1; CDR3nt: TGTGCCAGCAACACACAGGGGGCAGGATCACCCCTCCACTTT; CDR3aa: CASNTQGAGSPLHF
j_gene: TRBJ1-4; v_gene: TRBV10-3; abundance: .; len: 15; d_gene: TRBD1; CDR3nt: TGTGCCATCAGTGAGCCAGGGACAGGGAATGAAAAACTGTTTTTT; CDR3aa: CAISEPGTGNEKLFF
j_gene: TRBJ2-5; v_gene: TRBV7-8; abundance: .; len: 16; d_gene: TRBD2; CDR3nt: TGTGCCAGCAGCATAGTTAAGGGGTCTAGCGGTGAGACCCAGTACTTC; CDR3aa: CASSIVKGSSGETQYF
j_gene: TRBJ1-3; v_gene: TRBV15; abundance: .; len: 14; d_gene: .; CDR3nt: TGTGCCACCAGCAGAGAGGGTACTGGAAACACCATATATTTT; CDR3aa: CATSREGTGNTIYF
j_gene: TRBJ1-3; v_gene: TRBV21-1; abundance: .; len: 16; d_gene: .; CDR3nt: TGTGCCAGCAGCATACCCGGGACAGGGCCTGGAAACACCATATATTTT; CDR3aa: CASSIPGTGPGNTIYF
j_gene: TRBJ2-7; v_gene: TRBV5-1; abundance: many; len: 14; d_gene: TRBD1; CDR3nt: TGCGCCAGCAGCTTGGGGACAGGGGTCCTCGAGCAGTACTTC; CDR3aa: CASSLGTGVLEQYF
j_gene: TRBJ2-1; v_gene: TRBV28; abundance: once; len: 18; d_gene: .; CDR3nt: TGTGCCAGCAGTCCCTCTCGGGGGGGGACAGGGTTCTACAATGAGCAGTTCTTC; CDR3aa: CASSPSRGGTGFYNEQFF
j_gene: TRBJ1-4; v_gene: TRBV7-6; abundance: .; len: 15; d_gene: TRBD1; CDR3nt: TGTGCCAGCAGCCGCCAGACAGGGGGAAATGAAAAACTGTTTTTT; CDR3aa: CASSRQTGGNEKLFF
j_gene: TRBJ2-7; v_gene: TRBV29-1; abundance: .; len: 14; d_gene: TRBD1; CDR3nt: TGCAGCGCTTTAGTACAGGGGGCGGTAGGCGAGCAGTACTTC; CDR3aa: CSALVQGAVGEQYF
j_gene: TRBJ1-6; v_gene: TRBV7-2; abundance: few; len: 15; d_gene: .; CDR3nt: TGTGCCAGCAGAGACAACAGGGTAATAGGTTCACCCCTCCACTTT; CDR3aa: CASRDNRVIGSPLHF
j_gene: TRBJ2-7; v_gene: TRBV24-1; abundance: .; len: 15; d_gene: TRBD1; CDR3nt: TGTGTCACCAGTGACTCAACAGGGGGATTGTACGAGCAGTACTTC; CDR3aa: CVTSDSTGGLYEQYF
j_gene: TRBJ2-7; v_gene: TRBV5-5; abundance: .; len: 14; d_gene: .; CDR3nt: TGTGCCAGCAGCCCTGAACTCTCCGCCTACGAGCAGTACTTC; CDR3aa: CASSPELSAYEQYF
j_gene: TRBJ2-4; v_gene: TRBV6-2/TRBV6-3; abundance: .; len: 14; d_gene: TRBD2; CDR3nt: TGTGCCAGCAGTACGACCGGGACTAGCTCTTTTCAGTACTTC; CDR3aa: CASSTTGTSSFQYF
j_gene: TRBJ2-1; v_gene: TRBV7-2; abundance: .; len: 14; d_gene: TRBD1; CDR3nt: TGTGCCAGCAGCTTCCCAGGGGGATACAATGAGCAGTTCTTC; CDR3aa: CASSFPGGYNEQFF
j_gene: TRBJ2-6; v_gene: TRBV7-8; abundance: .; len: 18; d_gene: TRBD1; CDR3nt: TGTGCCAGCAGCCAGACAGGGGGCGCAAGCTCTGGGGCCAACGTCCTGACTTTC; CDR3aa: CASSQTGGASSGANVLTF
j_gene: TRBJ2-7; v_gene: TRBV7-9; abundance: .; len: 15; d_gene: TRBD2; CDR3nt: TGTGCCAGCAGCAAGACTAGCGGGGGGGCAGCTGAGCAGTACTTC; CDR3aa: CASSKTSGGAAEQYF
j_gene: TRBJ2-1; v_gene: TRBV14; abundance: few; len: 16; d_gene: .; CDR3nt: TGTGCCAGCAGCCAAGATACCGGGGCATCCTACAATGAGCAGTTCTTC; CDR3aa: CASSQDTGASYNEQFF
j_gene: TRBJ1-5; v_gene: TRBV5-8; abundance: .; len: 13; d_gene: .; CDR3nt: TGTGCCAGCGGTATCAGGTCTCGGCAGCCCCAGCATTTT; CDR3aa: CASGIRSRQPQHF
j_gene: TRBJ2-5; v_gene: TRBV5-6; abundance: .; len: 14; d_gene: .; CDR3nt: TGTGCCAGCAGCTATACAGATAACCAAGAGACCCAGTACTTC; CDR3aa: CASSYTDNQETQYF
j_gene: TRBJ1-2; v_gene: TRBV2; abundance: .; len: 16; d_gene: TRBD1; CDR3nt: TGTGCCAGCCGCCAATTTCGGGGACAGGGGGTCTATGGCTACACCTTC; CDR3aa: CASRQFRGQGVYGYTF
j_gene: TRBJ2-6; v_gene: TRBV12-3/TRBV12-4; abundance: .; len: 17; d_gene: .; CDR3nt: TGTGCCAGCAGTTTAATCGGAGGCTTCTCTGGGGCCAACGTCCTGACTTTC; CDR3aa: CASSLIGGFSGANVLTF
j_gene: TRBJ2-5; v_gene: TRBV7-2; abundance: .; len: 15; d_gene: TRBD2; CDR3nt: TGTGCCAGCAGCTCCGGGACTAGCTTGTGGGAGACCCAGTACTTC; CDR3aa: CASSSGTSLWETQYF
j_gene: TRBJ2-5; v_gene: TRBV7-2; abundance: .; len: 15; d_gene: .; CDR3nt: TGTGCCAGCAGCTTACATCCGCCGGGACAAGAGACCCAGTACTTC; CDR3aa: CASSLHPPGQETQYF
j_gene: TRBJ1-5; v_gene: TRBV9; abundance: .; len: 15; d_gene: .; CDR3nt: TGTGCCAGCAGCGTTGGGGGGAACAGCAATCAGCCCCAGCATTTT; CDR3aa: CASSVGGNSNQPQHF
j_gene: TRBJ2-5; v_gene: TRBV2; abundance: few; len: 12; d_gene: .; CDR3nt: TGTGCCAGCATGCGGGGCACAGAGACCCAGTACTTC; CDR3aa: CASMRGTETQYF
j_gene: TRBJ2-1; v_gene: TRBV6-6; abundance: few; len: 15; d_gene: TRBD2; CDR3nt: TGTGCCAGCAATTCCGGGACTAGCGGGGTCTATGAGCAGTTCTTC; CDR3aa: CASNSGTSGVYEQFF
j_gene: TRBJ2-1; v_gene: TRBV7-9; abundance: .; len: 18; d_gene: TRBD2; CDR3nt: TGTGCCAGCAGCTTAGACATCGGGCTAGCGGGGGGGCCTACTGAGCAGTTCTTC; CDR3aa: CASSLDIGLAGGPTEQFF
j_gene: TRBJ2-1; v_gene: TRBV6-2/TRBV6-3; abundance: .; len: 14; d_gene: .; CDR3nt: TGTGCCAGCAGTCGACGCCTAGGGGGAGGGGAGCAGTTCTTC; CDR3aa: CASSRRLGGGEQFF
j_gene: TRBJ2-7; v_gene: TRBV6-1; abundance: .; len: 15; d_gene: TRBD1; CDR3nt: TGTGCCAGCAGTGAATTACAGGGGGCATACTACGAGCAGTACTTC; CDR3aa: CASSELQGAYYEQYF
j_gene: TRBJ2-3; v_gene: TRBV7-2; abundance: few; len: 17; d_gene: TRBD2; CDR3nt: TGTGCCAGCAGCTTAGGACTAGCGGGGGGCCGCACAGATACGCAGTATTTT; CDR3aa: CASSLGLAGGRTDTQYF
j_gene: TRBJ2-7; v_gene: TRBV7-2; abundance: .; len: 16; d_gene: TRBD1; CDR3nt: TGTGCCAGCAGGTCCAGGGGGCGAAACGGGGGTTACGAGCAGTACTTC; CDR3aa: CASRSRGRNGGYEQYF
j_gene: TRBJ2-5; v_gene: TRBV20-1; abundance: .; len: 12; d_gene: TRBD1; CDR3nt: TGCAGTGCTGACAGGGAAAAACTGACCCAGTACTTC; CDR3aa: CSADREKLTQYF
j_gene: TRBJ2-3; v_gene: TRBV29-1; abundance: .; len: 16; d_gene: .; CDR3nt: TGCAGCGTTGAAGAAGGAACGGGACCCGGCACAGATACGCAGTATTTT; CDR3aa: CSVEEGTGPGTDTQYF
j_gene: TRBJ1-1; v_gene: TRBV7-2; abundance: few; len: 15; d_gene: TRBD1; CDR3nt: TGTGCCAGCAGCTTAGGGGACAGAAAAAACACTGAAGCTTTCTTT; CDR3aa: CASSLGDRKNTEAFF
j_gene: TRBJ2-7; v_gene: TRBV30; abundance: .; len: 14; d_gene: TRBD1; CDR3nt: TGTGCCTGGAGTAAAGACAGGGGGAGATACGAGCAGTACTTC; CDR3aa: CAWSKDRGRYEQYF
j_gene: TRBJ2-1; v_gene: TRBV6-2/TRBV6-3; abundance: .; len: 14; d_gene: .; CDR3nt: TGTGCCAGCAGTTGGCCGGGACCAGCGAATGAGCAGTTCTTC; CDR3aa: CASSWPGPANEQFF